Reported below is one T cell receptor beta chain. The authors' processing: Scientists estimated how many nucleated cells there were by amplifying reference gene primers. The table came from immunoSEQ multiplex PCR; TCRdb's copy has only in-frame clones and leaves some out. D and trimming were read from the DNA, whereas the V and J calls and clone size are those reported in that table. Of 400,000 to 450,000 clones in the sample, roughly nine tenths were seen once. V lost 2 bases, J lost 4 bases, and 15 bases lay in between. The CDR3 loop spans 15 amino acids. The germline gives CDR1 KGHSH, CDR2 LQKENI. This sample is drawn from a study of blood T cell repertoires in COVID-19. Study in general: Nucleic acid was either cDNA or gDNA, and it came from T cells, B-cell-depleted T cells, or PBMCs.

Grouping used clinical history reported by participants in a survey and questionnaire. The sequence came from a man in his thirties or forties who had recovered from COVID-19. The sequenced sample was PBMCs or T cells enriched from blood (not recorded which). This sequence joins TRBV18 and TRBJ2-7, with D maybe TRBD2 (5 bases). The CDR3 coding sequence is TGTGCCAGCTCACCAACTAGTTTCCCCGCGTACGAGCAGTACTTC. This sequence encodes CASSPTSFPAYEQYF.